Listed below are T cell receptor beta chains from one sample, sequenced in a study of T-cell reconstitution after alpha-beta-depleted transplantation in children. TCRdb fed the PCR reads into MiXCR, producing one record per CDR3 protein. Counted here are about 900,000 distinct CDR3 sequences, roughly 31% occurring once; the ten biggest clones make up 28%. Specimen: PBMCs, mostly from graft donor cells, collected 360 days after TCRalphabeta/CD19-depleted stem cell transplant. Receptor source: a boy younger than two who had a stem cell transplant for SCID, so the T cells may come from the graft donor. Each CDR3 is given with its conserved first and last residue. Fields, in order: V gene, J gene, D gene, clone size, CDR3 protein, CDR3 DNA. The D gene is left open where the match is weak. Clone size is shown for a subset of rows, as once, few, many or a class of expanded clone.

>TRBV10-3|TRBJ1-5|-|-
CAIRAEYDSNQPQHF
TGTGCCATCAGGGCGGAGTATGATAGCAATCAGCCCCAGCATTTT
>TRBV20-1|TRBJ2-7|-|-
CSAEMVGEQYF
TGCAGTGCCGAAATGGTGGGCGAGCAGTACTTC
>TRBV4-3|TRBJ1-5|TRBD1|-
CASSQGFRDRTFGNQPQHF
TGCGCCAGCAGCCAAGGCTTCCGGGACAGAACATTCGGCAATCAGCCCCAGCATTTT
>TRBV5-1|TRBJ1-1|-|few
CASHAGGGVNTEAFF
TGCGCCAGCCATGCGGGGGGAGGGGTGAACACTGAAGCTTTCTTT
>TRBV2|TRBJ1-1|-|-
CASRFGIEAFF
TGTGCCAGCAGATTTGGCATTGAAGCTTTCTTT
>TRBV12-3/TRBV12-4|TRBJ1-1|TRBD1|few
CASSSMGQITEAFF
TGTGCCAGCAGTTCTATGGGACAGATCACTGAAGCTTTCTTT
>TRBV5-1|TRBJ2-1|TRBD1|-
CASSLDRVYEQFF
TGCGCCAGCAGCCTGGACAGGGTGTATGAGCAGTTCTTC
>TRBV7-6|TRBJ2-7|-|few
CASSLALGFDEQYF
TGTGCCAGCAGCTTAGCATTAGGATTCGACGAGCAGTACTTC
>TRBV12-3/TRBV12-4|TRBJ1-6|-|few
CASRRTLGSPLHF
TGTGCCAGCCGACGGACGCTTGGGTCACCCCTCCACTTT
>TRBV12-3/TRBV12-4|TRBJ2-2|TRBD1|few
CASSWNRGVNTGELFF
TGTGCCAGCAGTTGGAACAGGGGAGTGAACACCGGGGAGCTGTTTTTT
>TRBV7-9|TRBJ1-4|-|-
CASSLLGQLFF
TGTGCCAGCAGCTTACTAGGACAGCTGTTTTTT
>TRBV5-1|TRBJ2-1|-|many
CASSLRGSELSYNEQFF
TGCGCCAGCAGCTTGAGGGGAAGTGAACTCTCCTACAATGAGCAGTTCTTC
>TRBV5-1|TRBJ2-3|TRBD2|-
CASSPLAGPRTDTQYF
TGCGCCAGCAGCCCCCTAGCGGGGCCCCGCACAGATACGCAGTATTTT
>TRBV29-1|TRBJ2-7|-|few
CSVANPGAYEQYF
TGCAGCGTGGCTAATCCGGGGGCCTACGAGCAGTACTTC
>TRBV20-1|TRBJ2-3|TRBD2|-
CCATLGAGGPTDTQYF
TGCTGTGCTACCCTCGGGGCGGGGGGTCCCACAGATACGCAGTATTTT
>TRBV25-1|TRBJ2-5|-|few
CASSGGFRYQETQYF
TGTGCCAGCAGTGGAGGGTTCCGGTACCAAGAGACCCAGTACTTC
>TRBV6-5|TRBJ2-2|-|-
CASSYRPGQGELFF
TGTGCCAGCAGTTACCGGCCGGGGCAGGGGGAGCTGTTTTTT
>TRBV5-1|TRBJ2-1|TRBD2|few
CASSKQLAGALNEQFF
TGCGCCAGCAGCAAACAACTAGCGGGGGCCCTAAATGAGCAGTTCTTC
>TRBV6-1|TRBJ1-3|-|few
CASSSTSNTIYF
TGTGCCAGCAGTTCGACCTCGAACACCATATATTTT
>TRBV4-1|TRBJ2-1|TRBD1|-
CASSPQGPLYEQFF
TGCGCCAGCAGCCCACAGGGGCCCCTCTATGAGCAGTTCTTC
>TRBV10-3|TRBJ2-1|TRBD2|-
CAISEGLAGVYNEQFF
TGTGCCATCAGTGAGGGACTAGCGGGGGTCTACAATGAGCAGTTCTTC
>TRBV28|TRBJ1-5|-|-
CASSPISPVGDQPQHF
TGTGCCAGCAGCCCAATTTCACCGGTAGGCGATCAGCCCCAGCATTTT
>TRBV29-1|TRBJ2-1|TRBD1|many
CSVDRDRVYNEQFF
TGCAGCGTTGATCGCGACAGGGTCTACAATGAGCAGTTCTTC
>TRBV10-3|TRBJ2-5|-|many
CAIAGEGRAIETQYF
TGTGCCATCGCAGGGGAGGGAAGGGCGATAGAGACCCAGTACTTC
>TRBV5-1|TRBJ2-1|-|-
CASSLSGLLYNEQFF
TGCGCCAGCAGCTTGTCTGGACTCCTCTACAATGAGCAGTTCTTC
>TRBV7-2|TRBJ2-7|-|few
CASRDGPVYEQYF
TGTGCCAGCAGGGACGGCCCGGTCTACGAGCAGTACTTC
>TRBV7-9|TRBJ2-4|-|-
CASSLVLGRMVSIQYF
TGTGCCAGCAGCTTAGTCCTGGGGCGCATGGTTAGCATTCAGTACTTC
>TRBV10-3|TRBJ1-1|-|-
CAISEGARTEAFF
TGTGCCATCAGTGAGGGCGCTCGCACTGAAGCTTTCTTT
>TRBV3-1|TRBJ2-7|-|-
CASSPRTIHEQYF
TGTGCCAGCAGCCCCCGGACTATCCACGAGCAGTACTTC
>TRBV2|TRBJ2-1|TRBD2|-
CASNPSGLANNEQFF
TGTGCCAGCAACCCAAGCGGACTAGCGAACAATGAGCAGTTCTTC
>TRBV6-4|TRBJ1-6|TRBD1|few
CASSDRTGGNSPLHF
TGTGCCAGCAGTGACAGGACAGGGGGGAACTCACCCCTCCACTTT
>TRBV5-1|TRBJ2-7|-|once
CASSLGGAYTYEQYF
TGCGCCAGCAGCTTGGGTGGGGCTTATACCTACGAGCAGTACTTC
>TRBV3-1|TRBJ1-2|TRBD1|-
CASSQTTGGNGYTF
TGTGCCAGCAGCCAAACGACAGGGGGCAATGGCTACACCTTC
>TRBV18|TRBJ2-5|TRBD1|-
CASSLGQAPGETQYF
TGTGCCAGCTCATTGGGACAGGCTCCGGGGGAGACCCAGTACTTC
>TRBV12-3/TRBV12-4|TRBJ1-3|-|few
CASSFLPLSGNTIYF
TGTGCCAGCAGTTTCCTCCCCTTATCTGGAAACACCATATATTTT
>TRBV18|TRBJ2-7|TRBD2|-
CASSRLAGGSSYEQYF
TGTGCCAGCTCCCGACTAGCGGGGGGTTCCTCCTACGAGCAGTACTTC
>TRBV12-3/TRBV12-4|TRBJ2-7|-|few
CASTLEGYPTEQYF
TGTGCCAGCACCCTGGAGGGTTATCCAACCGAGCAGTACTTC
>TRBV4-3|TRBJ1-1|-|few
CASSQDRREDTEAFF
TGCGCCAGCAGCCAAGATAGGCGGGAGGACACTGAAGCTTTCTTT
>TRBV7-3|TRBJ2-3|-|few
CASSLTLASGVQDTQYF
TGTGCCAGCAGCTTAACGTTGGCGTCAGGGGTTCAAGATACGCAGTATTTT